Shown below are 19 T cell receptor beta chains from a single sample sequenced in a study of neoadjuvant anti-PD-1 for oral cavity cancer. Time point of the sample: after neoadjuvant nivolumab, at surgical resection. The protocol was immunoSEQ multiplex PCR, while the TCRdb copy is restricted to in-frame clones and leaves out a portion. The sample lists tens of thousands of clones, roughly two fifths seen once, with about a sixth in the top ten. The sample consisted of tumor tissue, taken after nivolumab (anti-PD-1) treatment. The source is a person aged 35-79 years with oral cavity squamous cell carcinoma.

The rearrangement joins TRBV30 to TRBJ2-7; tentative D call: TRBD1 (6 bases). The CDR3 is 12 amino acids. Trimming stripped 2 bases from V and 10 bases from J, with 15 bases between. The germline V gene encodes CDR1 GTSNPN and CDR2 SVGIG (reference sequence). The chain's CDR3 is CAWSLKKGEQYF. The CDR3 nucleotides are TGTGCCTGGAGTTTAAAAAAGGGGGAACAGTACTTC. The whole variable domain, remainder taken from reference TRBV30 and TRBJ2-7, is SQTIHQWPATLVQPVGSPLSLECTVEGTSNPNLYWYRQAAGRGLQLLFYSVGIGQISSEVPQNLSASRPQDRQFILSSKKLLLSDSGFYLCAWSLKKGEQYFGPGTRLTVT.

The chain has TRBV30 and TRBJ1-5; D may be TRBD1 (5 bases). The V end lost 2 bases, the J end lost 3 bases, and 11 bases lay between the germline ends. From germline, CDR1 is GTSNPN and CDR2 SVGIG (reference sequence). The CDR3 loop spans 14 amino acids. Here the CDR3 reads CAWSQDTDNQPQHF. The CDR3 bases are TGTGCCTGGAGTCAGGACACGGACAATCAGCCCCAGCATTTT.

Note on this clone: It may be a read error: a sequence one base away is much more abundant. This chain connects TRBV6-6 to TRBJ1-2, with a possible D match to TRBD1 (6 bases). V was clipped by 6 bases and J by 0 bases, with 11 bases between them. The germline V gene has CDR1 MNHNY and CDR2 SVGAGI (reference sequence). The CDR3 totals 14 residues. DNA for the CDR3: TGTGCCAGCAGCCCCGGGACAACTAACTATGGCTACACCTTC. Its protein is CASSPGTTNYGYTF.

The sample holds many counts of this clone. This chain joins TRBV2 and TRBJ2-2, with TRBD1 matching over 11 bases. Germline trimming cut 5 bases from V and 5 bases from J; bases unmatched to any gene: 4. This CDR3 has 15 residues. Germline V CDR1 and CDR2: SNHLY, FYNNEI. The CDR3 is CASSQGTGGTGELFF. The DNA for the CDR3 is TGTGCCAGCAGTCAGGGGACAGGGGGGACCGGGGAGCTGTTTTTT.

The chain links TRBV9 to TRBJ2-2; 9 positions match TRBD2. From germline, CDR1 is SGDLS and CDR2 YYNGEE. CDR3 length: 18 residues. V was pared by 4 bases and J by 1 base, with 11 bases of the junction left unmatched. The CDR3 loop reads CASSPGSGGPMNTGELFF. Written as DNA, the CDR3 is TGTGCCAGCAGCCCCGGTAGCGGGGGCCCGATGAACACCGGGGAGCTGTTTTTT.

This chain connects TRBV7-3 to TRBJ2-1, with 10 bases identical to TRBD1. Losses at the gene ends were 5 bases for V and 5 bases for J; bases not matched to a gene: 6. The CDR3 spans 15 residues. Germline CDR1 reads SGHTA; CDR2 reads FQGTGA. CDR3 sequence (DNA): TGTGCCAGCAGCCCGGGACAGGGGAGGCACAATGAGCAGTTCTTC. Its protein product is CASSPGQGRHNEQFF. Filled out from reference TRBV7-3 and TRBJ2-1, the complete variable domain reads GAGVSQTPSNKVTEKGKYVELRCDPISGHTALYWYRQSLGQGPEFLIYFQGTGAADDSGLPNDRFFAVRPEGSVSTLKIQRTERGDSAVYLCASSPGQGRHNEQFFGPGTRLTVL.

This clone turned up a few times. This chain joins TRBV27 and TRBJ2-7, with 7 positions matching TRBD1. Looked up from germline, CDR1 is MNHEY and CDR2 is SMNVEV (reference sequence). This CDR3 comprises 16 residues. V lost 5 bases and J lost 3; bases outside the gene matches: 13. CDR3 sequence: CASSPITRQGYYEQYF. Written as DNA, the CDR3 is TGTGCCAGCAGTCCGATAACAAGACAGGGTTACTACGAGCAGTACTTC.

This clone came up many times. The CDR3 DNA reads as TGTGCCAGTAGTAACCACCAGGGAGACTATGGCTACACCTTC. Its protein is CASSNHQGDYGYTF. V is TRBV19 and J is TRBJ1-2; possible D gene TRBD1, 5 bases. Deletions cut 4 bases from V and 3 bases from J, with 12 bases between. The CDR3 totals 14 residues. Germline values: CDR1 LNHDA, CDR2 SQIVND (reference sequence).

This clone came up a few times. The V gene is TRBV5-6, the J gene TRBJ1-2; possibly TRBD1 for D (5 bases). Between the trimmed V and J ends, which lost 0 bases and 4 bases, there was a span of 10 bases. The CDR3 covers 14 residues. Germline V gene lookup returns CDR1 SGHDT and CDR2 YYEEEE. The CDR3 DNA is TGTGCCAGCAGCTTGGGGGGCGGGGCCTATGGCTACACCTTC. It is translated as CASSLGGGAYGYTF.

V and J are TRBV5-8 and TRBJ1-4; D gene unclear. Germline CDR1 SGHTS, CDR2 YDEGEE. V was cut by 0 bases and J by 8 bases, with 5 bases left in between. This CDR3 has 12 amino acids. The CDR3 loop reads CASSLDGEKLFF. CDR3 nucleotides: TGTGCCAGCAGCTTGGACGGGGAAAAACTGTTTTTT.

This clone was detected only a few times. The V gene is TRBV30, the J gene TRBJ1-5, with 11 bases lining up with TRBD1. Germline loops: CDR1 GTSNPN, CDR2 SVGIG (reference sequence). There are 14 residues in the CDR3. The trim removed 2 bases at V and 6 bases at J, leaving 3 bases unmatched. In DNA form, the CDR3 reads TGTGCCTGGAGTCCGGGACAGGGGGTTCAGCCCCAGCATTTT. Translating gives CAWSPGQGVQPQHF.

This clone was seen only once. This chain uses TRBV15 with TRBJ1-5; 8 bases fit TRBD1. Germline-derived CDR1 and CDR2 are LNHNV and YYDKDF (reference sequence). The CDR3 runs to 16 residues. Trimming removed 8 bases from V and 0 bases from J; junction bases left unmatched: 9. The CDR3 nucleotides are TGTGCCACCCCAGGACAGGGATGGGTTAGCAATCAGCCCCAGCATTTT. Translated: CATPGQGWVSNQPQHF.

The chain couples TRBV7-9 to TRBJ1-1; D possibly corresponds to TRBD1 (6 bases). Germline V gene data show CDR1 as SEHNR and CDR2 as FQNEAQ (reference sequence). CDR3 size: 18 residues. Trimming left V 2 bases short and J 1 base short, with 20 bases between. The CDR3 loop reads CASSLSGGGGFRNTEAFF. The CDR3, as DNA: TGTGCCAGCAGCTTATCTGGGGGCGGAGGTTTTAGGAACACTGAAGCTTTCTTT. Looking up the rest from reference TRBV7-9 and TRBJ1-1 gives the full variable domain: DTGVSQNPRHKITKRGQNVTFRCDPISEHNRLYWYRQTLGQGPEFLTYFQNEAQLEKSRLLSDRFSAERPKGSFSTLEIQRTEQGDSAMYLCASSLSGGGGFRNTEAFFGQGTRLTVV.

This chain links TRBV5-1 with TRBJ1-6, with D tentatively TRBD1 (6 bases). The V end lost 4 bases, the J end lost 0 bases, and 20 bases lay between the germline ends. CDR1 is SGHRS and CDR2 is YFSETQ in the germline V gene. This CDR3 is 19 amino acids long. As DNA, the CDR3 is TGCGCCAGCAGCCCGGGGGGACACGGCCTTAGCTCCTATAATTCACCCCTCCACTTT. This sequence encodes CASSPGGHGLSSYNSPLHF.

J is TRBJ1-5 and V is TRBV5-1, with D possibly TRBD1 on 5 matching bases. CDR1 is SGHRS, CDR2 YFSETQ, per germline. Trimming shortened V by 0 bases and J by 5 bases, and 9 bases separated the two germline ends. The CDR3 contains 14 residues. The CDR3 coding sequence is TGCGCCAGCAGCTTGGGGCAGGGCGATCAGCCCCAGCATTTT. It codes for CASSLGQGDQPQHF.

The chain has TRBV11-1 and TRBJ2-1, with 12 bases aligning to TRBD2. This CDR3 region has 16 residues. Trimming took 4 bases from V and 8 from J; bases not matched to a gene: 9. Germline V gene sequence: CDR1 SGHAT, CDR2 FQDESV (reference sequence). The CDR3 loop is CASSSLAGGRDYEQFF. Written as DNA, the CDR3 is TGTGCCAGCAGCTCGCTAGCGGGGGGGCGAGATTATGAGCAGTTCTTC. The full variable domain, rest sourced from reference TRBV11-1 and TRBJ2-1, is EAEVAQSPRYKITEKSQAVAFWCDPISGHATLYWYRQILGQGPELLVQFQDESVVDDSQLPKDRFSAERLKGVDSTLKIQPAELGDSAMYLCASSSLAGGRDYEQFFGPGTRLTVL.

This chain connects TRBV30 to TRBJ1-2, with 10 bases that match TRBD1. Unmatched junction bases numbered 14, after V lost 8 bases and J lost 8 bases. Germline V gives CDR1 GTSNPN, CDR2 SVGIG (reference sequence). The CDR3 runs 14 residues. The CDR3 coding sequence is TGTGCCCACGGGGACAGGGGACAGGCAGGCGGCTACACCTTC. Protein sequence: CAHGDRGQAGGYTF.

The rearrangement uses TRBV5-1 and TRBJ2-2; D not certain. The V gene's germline CDR1 is SGHRS and CDR2 YFSETQ. The CDR3 consists of 14 residues. The V and J ends lost 3 bases and 5 bases respectively, with 11 bases between them. The CDR3 here is CASSSMGSTGELFF. The CDR3 DNA reads TGCGCCAGCAGCTCGATGGGATCAACCGGGGAGCTGTTTTTT.

The chain couples TRBV27 to TRBJ2-5, with D hard to call. The CDR3 runs to 13 residues. Trimming removed 2 bases from V and 7 bases from J, with 11 bases in between. Germline V CDR1 and CDR2: MNHEY, SMNVEV (reference sequence). The DNA for the CDR3 is TGTGCCAGCAGTTTAAACGTGAGAGGGACCCAGTACTTC. Translation gives CASSLNVRGTQYF.